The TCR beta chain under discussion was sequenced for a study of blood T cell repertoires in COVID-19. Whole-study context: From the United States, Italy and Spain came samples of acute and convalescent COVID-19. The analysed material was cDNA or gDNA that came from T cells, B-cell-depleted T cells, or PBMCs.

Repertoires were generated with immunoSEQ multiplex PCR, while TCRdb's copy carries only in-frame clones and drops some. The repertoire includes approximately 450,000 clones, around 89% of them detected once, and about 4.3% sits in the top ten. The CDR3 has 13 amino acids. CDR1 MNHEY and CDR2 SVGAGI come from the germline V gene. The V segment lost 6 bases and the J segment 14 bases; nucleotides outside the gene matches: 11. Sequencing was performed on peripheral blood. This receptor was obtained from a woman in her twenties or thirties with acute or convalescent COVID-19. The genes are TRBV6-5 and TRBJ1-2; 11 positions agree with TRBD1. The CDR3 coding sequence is TGTGCCAGCAGCCGGTCTGGACAGGGGGCAAATACCTTC. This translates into CASSRSGQGANTF.